Listed below are T cell receptor beta chains from one sample, sequenced in a study of blood T cell repertoires in COVID-19. Sequenced by immunoSEQ multiplex PCR; TCRdb stores in-frame clones only, minus some. Of hundreds of thousands of clones detected, roughly 89% appear once; the ten largest clones hold 10%. The sample taken for sequencing was PBMCs or T cells enriched from blood (not recorded which). Receptors were obtained from a woman aged 45-60 years who had recovered from COVID-19. CDR3s include the opening cysteine and the closing phenylalanine or tryptophan. Fields, in order: V gene, CDR3 length, clone size, D gene, J gene, CDR3 DNA, CDR3 protein. D genes are given only for firm matches. Some rows mark clone size as missing; the rest say once, few, many or name a class of expanded clone.

>TRBV10-2|14|NA|NA|TRBJ1-1
TGCGCCAGCAGCCAAGGGACATTAGACACTGAAGCTTTCTTT
CASSQGTLDTEAFF
>TRBV4-2|13|NA|NA|TRBJ2-2
TGTGCCAGCAGCCAAGAAACAGGCGGGGAGCTGTTTTTT
CASSQETGGELFF
>TRBV12-3/TRBV12-4|13|NA|TRBD1|TRBJ1-2
TGTGCCAGCAGTTTTGGGACAGGATGGGGCTACACCTTC
CASSFGTGWGYTF
>TRBV7-9|16|NA|NA|TRBJ1-3
TGTGCCAGCAGCTTAGTGAGTTCAGGGCCTGGAAACACCATATATTTT
CASSLVSSGPGNTIYF
>TRBV14|17|NA|TRBD2|TRBJ2-1
TGTGCCAGCAGCCAAGTCGAGCGGACTAGCTCCCACAATGAGCAGTTCTTC
CASSQVERTSSHNEQFF
>TRBV18|15|once|TRBD1|TRBJ1-6
TGTGCCAGCTCACCCTTGAAGCAGGGGGGTTCACCCCTCCACTTT
CASSPLKQGGSPLHF
>TRBV3-1/TRBV3-2|15|once|NA|TRBJ1-1
TGTGCCAGCAGCAGAGGCCAGGGTATGAACACTGAAGCTTTCTTT
CASSRGQGMNTEAFF
>TRBV21-1|11|NA|NA|TRBJ1-1
TGTGCCAGCAAAGGGGGAAATGAAGCTTTCTTT
CASKGGNEAFF
>TRBV5-1|15|NA|TRBD1|TRBJ1-1
TGCGCCAGCAGCTTAGAAGGACAGGGTAACACTGAAGCTTTCTTT
CASSLEGQGNTEAFF
>TRBV6-5|12|NA|TRBD1|TRBJ1-2
TGTGCCATAGACAGGGTTCTGGGAGGCTACACCTTC
CAIDRVLGGYTF
>TRBV7-9|15|NA|NA|TRBJ2-2
TGTGCCAGCAGCTTAGATTTCCCGGGGGCCGGGGAGCTGTTTTTT
CASSLDFPGAGELFF
>TRBV10-3|15|NA|NA|TRBJ1-2
TGTGCCATCAGTGACCTAGAACAGGCATCTCCGGGCTACACCTTC
CAISDLEQASPGYTF
>TRBV27|14|NA|NA|TRBJ1-6
TGTGCCAGCAGTTACAGCTCCTATAATTCACCCCTCCACTTT
CASSYSSYNSPLHF
>TRBV7-9|15|NA|TRBD2|TRBJ2-3
TGTGCCAGCAGCTTAGTAGCGGGGGGGCAAGATACGCAGTATTTT
CASSLVAGGQDTQYF
>TRBV20-1|11|NA|NA|TRBJ1-2
TGCAGTGCCGCGGGACGCTATGGCTACACCTTC
CSAAGRYGYTF
>TRBV4-1|15|NA|TRBD2|TRBJ2-3
TGCGCCAGCAGACCCAGCGGGGGGATCACAGATACGCAGTATTTT
CASRPSGGITDTQYF
>TRBV6-5|13|NA|NA|TRBJ1-5
TGTGCCAGCAGGCGGATCATCAGTGGGCCCCAGCATTTT
CASRRIISGPQHF
>TRBV6-5|15|NA|TRBD1|TRBJ1-2
TGTGCCAGCAGCCTTGGACAGGGGGTCAACTATGGCTACACCTTC
CASSLGQGVNYGYTF
>TRBV2|13|NA|NA|TRBJ1-2
TGTGCCAGCCAGACAGCAAGATACTATGGCTACACCTTC
CASQTARYYGYTF
>TRBV28|14|NA|NA|TRBJ2-2
TGTGCCAGCATCGTCGGGGCGAACACCGGGGAGCTGTTTTTT
CASIVGANTGELFF
>TRBV12-3/TRBV12-4|13|NA|NA|TRBJ1-2
TGTGCCAGCAGTCCGACGCTGGCGGGTGGCTACACCTTC
CASSPTLAGGYTF
>TRBV29-1|14|NA|TRBD1|TRBJ1-3
TGCAGCGTGGAAACAGGGGGAATAGGAAACACCATATATTTT
CSVETGGIGNTIYF
>TRBV6-5|12|NA|TRBD1|TRBJ2-7
TGTGCCAGCAGACAGGGGGCTGGGGAGCAGTACTTC
CASRQGAGEQYF
>TRBV2|14|NA|TRBD1|TRBJ1-2
TGTGCCAGAACTTCCTGGGACAGGGGGTATGGCTACACCTTC
CARTSWDRGYGYTF
>TRBV11-3|14|NA|TRBD2|TRBJ2-1
TGTGCCAGCAGCAAGAGCGGGGGGTACAATGAGCAGTTCTTC
CASSKSGGYNEQFF
>TRBV6-5|15|NA|TRBD1|TRBJ1-2
TGTGCCAGCCAGTGGACAGGCCCATATAACTATGGCTACACCTTC
CASQWTGPYNYGYTF
>TRBV29-1|12|NA|NA|TRBJ1-1
TGCAGCGCCCGATCGACAGAGCTGGGAGCTTTCTTT
CSARSTELGAFF
>TRBV5-4|12|NA|NA|TRBJ1-3
TGTGCCAGCCGGGATCCTGGAAACACCATATATTTT
CASRDPGNTIYF
>TRBV7-2|13|NA|NA|TRBJ1-1
TGTGCCAGCAGCCGGGGGGCTACAGCAGAAGCTTTCTTT
CASSRGATAEAFF